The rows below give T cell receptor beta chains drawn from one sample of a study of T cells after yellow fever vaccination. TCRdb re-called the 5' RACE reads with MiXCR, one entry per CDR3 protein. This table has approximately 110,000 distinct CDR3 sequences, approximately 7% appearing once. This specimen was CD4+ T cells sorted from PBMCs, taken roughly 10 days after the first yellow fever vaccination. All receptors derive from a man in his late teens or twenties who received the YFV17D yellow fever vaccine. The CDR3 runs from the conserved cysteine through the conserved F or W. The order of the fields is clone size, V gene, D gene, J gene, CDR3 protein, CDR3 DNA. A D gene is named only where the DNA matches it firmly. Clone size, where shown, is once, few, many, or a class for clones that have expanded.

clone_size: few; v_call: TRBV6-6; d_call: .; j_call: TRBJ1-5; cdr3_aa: CASSPSSQPQHF; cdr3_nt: TGTGCCAGCAGTCCCTCGAGTCAGCCCCAGCATTTT
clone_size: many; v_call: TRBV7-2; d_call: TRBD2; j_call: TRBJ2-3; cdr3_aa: CASSSVAGGYGDTQYF; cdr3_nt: TGTGCCAGCAGCTCGGTAGCGGGGGGGTACGGGGATACGCAGTATTTT
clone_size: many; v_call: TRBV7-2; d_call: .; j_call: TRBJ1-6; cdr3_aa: CASSLAPGNNSPLHF; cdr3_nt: TGTGCCAGCAGCTTAGCTCCAGGGAATAATTCACCCCTCCACTTT
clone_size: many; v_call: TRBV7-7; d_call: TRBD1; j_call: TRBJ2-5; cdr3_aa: CASSRLRSNRGQETQYF; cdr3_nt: TGTGCCAGCAGCCGCCTCCGTTCTAACAGGGGGCAAGAGACCCAGTACTTC
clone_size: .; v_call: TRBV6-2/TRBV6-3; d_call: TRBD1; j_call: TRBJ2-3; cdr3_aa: CASSTGFFADTQYF; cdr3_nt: TGTGCCAGCTCGACAGGGTTCTTCGCAGATACGCAGTATTTT
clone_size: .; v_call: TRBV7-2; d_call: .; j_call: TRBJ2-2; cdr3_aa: CASTPRRSGVEELFF; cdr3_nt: TGTGCCAGCACCCCGAGACGGTCGGGAGTTGAGGAGCTGTTTTTT
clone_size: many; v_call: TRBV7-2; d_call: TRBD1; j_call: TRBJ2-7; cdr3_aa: CASSLGTGTFYEQYF; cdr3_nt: TGTGCCAGCAGCTTAGGGACAGGAACATTTTACGAGCAGTACTTC
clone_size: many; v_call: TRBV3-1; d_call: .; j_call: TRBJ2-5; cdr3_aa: CASSHRTRAGLKTQYF; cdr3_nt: TGTGCCAGCAGCCATCGGACGCGTGCAGGGTTGAAGACCCAGTACTTC
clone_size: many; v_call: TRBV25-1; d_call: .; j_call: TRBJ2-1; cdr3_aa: CASSGETAWDEQFF; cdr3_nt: TGTGCCAGCAGTGGCGAGACGGCCTGGGATGAGCAGTTCTTC
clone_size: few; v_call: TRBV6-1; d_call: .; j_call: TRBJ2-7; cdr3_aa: CASSPMTGTALEQYF; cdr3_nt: TGTGCCAGCTCTCCTATGACCGGGACCGCTTTGGAGCAGTACTTC
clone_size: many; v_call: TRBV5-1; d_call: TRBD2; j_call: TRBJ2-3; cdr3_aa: CASSLGLAARTSTDTQYF; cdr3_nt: TGCGCCAGCAGCCTGGGACTAGCGGCGCGTACTAGCACAGATACGCAGTATTTT
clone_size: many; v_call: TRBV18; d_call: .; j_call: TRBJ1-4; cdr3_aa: CASSPRTNEKLFF; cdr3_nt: TGTGCCAGCTCACCCCGTACTAATGAAAAACTGTTTTTT
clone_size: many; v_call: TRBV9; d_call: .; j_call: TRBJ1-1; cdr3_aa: CASSVAGSNTEAFF; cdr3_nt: TGTGCCAGCAGCGTGGCAGGGTCGAACACTGAAGCTTTCTTT
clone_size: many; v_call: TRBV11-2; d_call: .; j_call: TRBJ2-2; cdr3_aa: CASSLVAFGTGELFF; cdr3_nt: TGTGCCAGCAGCTTAGTCGCTTTTGGCACCGGGGAGCTGTTTTTT
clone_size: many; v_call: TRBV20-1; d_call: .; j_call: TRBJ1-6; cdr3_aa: CSVPDSRNSPLHF; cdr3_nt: TGCAGTGTTCCCGACAGCAGGAATTCACCCCTCCACTTT
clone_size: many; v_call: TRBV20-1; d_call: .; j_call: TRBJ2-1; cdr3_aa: CSARETWDEQFF; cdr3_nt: TGCAGTGCTAGAGAAACGTGGGATGAGCAGTTCTTC
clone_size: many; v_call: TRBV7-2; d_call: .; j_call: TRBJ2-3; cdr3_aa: CASGFRGRGDTQYF; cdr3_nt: TGTGCCAGCGGATTCAGGGGGCGGGGGGATACGCAGTATTTT
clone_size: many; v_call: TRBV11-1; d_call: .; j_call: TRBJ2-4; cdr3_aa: CASSLTSLPVGPRDIQYF; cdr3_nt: TGTGCCAGCAGCCTAACGTCCCTTCCAGTCGGGCCAAGGGACATTCAGTACTTC
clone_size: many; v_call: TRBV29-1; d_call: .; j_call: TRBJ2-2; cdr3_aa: CSVEKGAGELFF; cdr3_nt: TGCAGCGTTGAAAAGGGGGCCGGGGAGCTGTTTTTT
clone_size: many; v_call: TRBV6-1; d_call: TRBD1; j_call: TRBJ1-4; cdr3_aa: CASRQTGEGEKLFF; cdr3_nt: TGTGCCAGCAGACAGACAGGGGAGGGCGAAAAACTGTTTTTT
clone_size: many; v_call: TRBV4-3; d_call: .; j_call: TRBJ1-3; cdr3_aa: CASSQGHRYSGNTIYF; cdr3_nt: TGCGCCAGCAGCCAGGGCCACAGATACTCTGGAAACACCATATATTTT
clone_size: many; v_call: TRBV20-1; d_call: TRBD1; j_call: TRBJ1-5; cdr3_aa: CSASRQGWVGQPQHF; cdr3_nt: TGCAGTGCTAGTCGACAGGGGTGGGTAGGTCAGCCCCAGCATTTT
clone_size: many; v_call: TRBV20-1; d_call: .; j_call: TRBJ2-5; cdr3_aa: CSARTGLQETQYF; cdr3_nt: TGCAGTGCGCGGACGGGGCTCCAAGAGACCCAGTACTTC
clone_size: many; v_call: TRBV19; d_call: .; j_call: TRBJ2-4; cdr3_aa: CASSKAGDSLAKNIQYF; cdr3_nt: TGTGCCAGTAGTAAGGCAGGTGACTCCCTAGCCAAAAACATTCAGTACTTC
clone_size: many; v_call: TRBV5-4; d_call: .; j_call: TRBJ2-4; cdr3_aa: CASSLGGVGNIQYF; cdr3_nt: TGTGCCAGCAGCTTGGGCGGGGTGGGAAACATTCAGTACTTC
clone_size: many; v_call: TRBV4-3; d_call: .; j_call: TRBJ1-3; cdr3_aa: CASSQDGSGNTIYF; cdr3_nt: TGCGCCAGCAGCCAAGATGGCTCTGGAAACACCATATATTTT
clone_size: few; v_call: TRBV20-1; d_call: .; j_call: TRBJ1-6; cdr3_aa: CSAPSGDSPLHF; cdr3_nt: TGCAGTGCTCCGAGCGGGGATTCACCCCTCCACTTT
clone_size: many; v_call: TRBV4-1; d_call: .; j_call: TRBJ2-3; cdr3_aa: CASSQWRREQGDTQYF; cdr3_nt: TGCGCCAGCAGCCAATGGAGACGGGAGCAGGGAGATACGCAGTATTTT
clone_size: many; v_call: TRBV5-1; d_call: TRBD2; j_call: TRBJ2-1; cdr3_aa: CASSLEAGAGNNEQFF; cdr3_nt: TGCGCCAGCAGCTTGGAAGCGGGGGCGGGCAACAATGAGCAGTTCTTC
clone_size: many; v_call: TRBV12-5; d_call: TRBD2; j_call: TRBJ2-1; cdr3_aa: CASAKYSGGAPNEQFF; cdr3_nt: TGTGCTAGTGCCAAGTATAGCGGGGGGGCCCCGAATGAGCAGTTCTTC
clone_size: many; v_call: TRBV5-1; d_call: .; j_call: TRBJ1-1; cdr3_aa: CASSLVQRNTEAFF; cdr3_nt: TGCGCCAGCAGCTTGGTTCAGAGGAACACTGAAGCTTTCTTT
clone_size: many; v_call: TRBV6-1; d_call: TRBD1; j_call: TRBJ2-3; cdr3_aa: CASRHRGDGTDTQYF; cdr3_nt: TGTGCCAGCAGACACAGGGGCGATGGCACAGATACGCAGTATTTT
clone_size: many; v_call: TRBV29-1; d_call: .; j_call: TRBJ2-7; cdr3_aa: CSVAPDRKGEQYF; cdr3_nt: TGCAGCGTTGCTCCTGACAGGAAGGGCGAGCAGTACTTC
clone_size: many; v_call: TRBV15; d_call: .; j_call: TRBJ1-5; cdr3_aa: CATSRDRGYQPQHF; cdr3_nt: TGTGCCACCAGCAGAGATAGGGGATATCAGCCCCAGCATTTT
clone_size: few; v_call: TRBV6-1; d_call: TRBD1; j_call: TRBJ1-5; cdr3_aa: CASIKGATNQPQHF; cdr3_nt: TGTGCCAGCATCAAGGGGGCTACCAATCAGCCCCAGCATTTT
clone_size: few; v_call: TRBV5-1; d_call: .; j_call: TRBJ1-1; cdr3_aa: CASNFGADSYTEAFF; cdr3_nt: TGCGCCAGCAATTTTGGGGCGGACTCATACACTGAAGCTTTCTTT
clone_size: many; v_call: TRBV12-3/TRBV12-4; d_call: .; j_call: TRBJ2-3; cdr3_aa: CASSPRTSDTQYF; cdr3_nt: TGTGCCAGCAGCCCCCGGACTTCAGATACGCAGTATTTT
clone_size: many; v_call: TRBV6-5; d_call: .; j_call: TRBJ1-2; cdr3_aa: CASSYSSFYGYTF; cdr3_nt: TGTGCCAGCAGTTACTCGAGCTTCTATGGCTACACCTTC
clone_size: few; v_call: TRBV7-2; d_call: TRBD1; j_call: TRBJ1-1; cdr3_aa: CASSGGGRTEAFF; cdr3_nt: TGTGCCAGCAGCGGAGGGGGCCGGACTGAAGCTTTCTTT
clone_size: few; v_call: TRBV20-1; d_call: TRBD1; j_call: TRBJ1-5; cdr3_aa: CCAKPGQGLFSNQPQHF; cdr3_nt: TGCTGTGCTAAGCCGGGACAGGGCCTTTTTAGCAATCAGCCCCAGCATTTT
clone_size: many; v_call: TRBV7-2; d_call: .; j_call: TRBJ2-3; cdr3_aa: CASSLEQVRAPDTQYF; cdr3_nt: TGTGCCAGCAGCTTAGAACAGGTCCGGGCCCCAGATACGCAGTATTTT
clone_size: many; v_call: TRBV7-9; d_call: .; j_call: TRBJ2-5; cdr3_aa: CASSPDRRETQYF; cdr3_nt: TGTGCCAGCAGCCCAGACAGAAGAGAGACCCAGTACTTC
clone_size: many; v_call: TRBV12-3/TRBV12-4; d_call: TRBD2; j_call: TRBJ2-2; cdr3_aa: CASKLAGGRTGELFF; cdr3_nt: TGTGCCAGCAAACTAGCGGGGGGGCGTACCGGGGAGCTGTTTTTT
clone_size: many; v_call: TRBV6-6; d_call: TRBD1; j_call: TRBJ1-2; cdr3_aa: CASGGQGEYGYTF; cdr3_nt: TGTGCCAGCGGAGGACAGGGGGAATATGGCTACACCTTC
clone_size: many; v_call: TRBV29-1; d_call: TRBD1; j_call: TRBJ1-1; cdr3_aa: CSVPDRGNKAFF; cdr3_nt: TGCAGCGTTCCCGACAGGGGGAATAAGGCTTTCTTT